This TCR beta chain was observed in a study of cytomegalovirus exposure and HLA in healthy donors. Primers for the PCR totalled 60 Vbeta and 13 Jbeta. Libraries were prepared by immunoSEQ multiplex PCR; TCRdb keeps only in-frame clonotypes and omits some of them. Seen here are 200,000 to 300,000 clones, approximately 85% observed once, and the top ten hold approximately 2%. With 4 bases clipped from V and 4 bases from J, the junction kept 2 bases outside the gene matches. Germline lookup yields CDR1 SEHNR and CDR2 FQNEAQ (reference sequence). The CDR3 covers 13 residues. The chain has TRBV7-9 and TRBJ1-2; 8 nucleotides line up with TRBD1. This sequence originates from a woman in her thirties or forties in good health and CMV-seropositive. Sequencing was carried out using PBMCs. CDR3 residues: CASSSGQGYGYTF. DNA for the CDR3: TGTGCCAGCAGCTCCGGACAGGGCTATGGCTACACCTTC.